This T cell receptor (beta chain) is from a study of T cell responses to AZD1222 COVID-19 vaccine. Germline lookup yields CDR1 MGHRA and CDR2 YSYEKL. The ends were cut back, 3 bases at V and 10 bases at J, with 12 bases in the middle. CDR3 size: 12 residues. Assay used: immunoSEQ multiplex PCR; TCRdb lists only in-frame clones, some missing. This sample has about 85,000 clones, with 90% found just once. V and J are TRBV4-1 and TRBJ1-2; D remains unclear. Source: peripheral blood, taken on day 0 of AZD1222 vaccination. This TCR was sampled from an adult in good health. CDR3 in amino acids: CASSQGLYDYTF. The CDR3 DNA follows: TGCGCCAGCAGCCAGGGTTTATACGACTACACCTTC.